Reported below is one T cell receptor beta chain. This clone was picked up one time. Which antigen it targets is not known. Per-nucleotide qualities are absent, and no much larger clonotype sits a single base away. Using the deep immunoSEQ assay, TCR CDR3 regions were amplified from genomic DNA by multiplex PCR. Genomic DNA extracted from each cell subset was distributed evenly over all wells of several immunoSEQ 96-well plates, and each plate served as one replicate. For sorted subsets, each replicate PCR was loaded with approximately 200 ng genomic DNA, equivalent to 25,000 to 35,000 T cell genomes. The purified libraries were quantified using a Qubit 3.0 fluorometer, sized with a Bioanalyzer 2100, and then quantified again using the KAPA Library Quantification kit. Every immunoSEQ 96-well plate was sequenced on a dedicated single-read 150-cycle Illumina NextSeq 550 flow cell. On the study's bioinformatics: Because the immunoSEQ output included only junctional sequences and no quality scores, the filtering could not be the same as the filtering used for full-length reads. Sequences were annotated with PyIR, a Python wrapper for IgBLAST v1.9, and V/J genes and CDR3 were assigned using IMGT germline references. Any read was removed if the V/J assignment was weak (E-value above 1e-6), the CDR3 was missing, or the read contained stop codons, out-of-frame junctions, or ambiguous translated residues. A V3J clonotype was defined by an identical inferred V gene, J gene, and CDR3 amino acid sequence. Percentage overlap between repertoires was calculated by dividing the number of shared unique clonotypes by the size of the smaller repertoire. Three approaches were used to assess repertoire richness: RTK rarefaction, the Chao1 estimator, and Recon v2.1 estimates of unobserved clonotypes. Generation probabilities were computed with OLGA for all TCRbeta clonotypes obtained by the gDNA method from several donors. TCRdb's version of the immuneACCESS table is confined to in-frame rearrangements and falls short of the full clone set. An unresolved V gene accounts for under half of the shortfall where checked; the remainder is of unknown origin. The V and J calls and the clone size are those of that table, but D and trimming were determined from the DNA. Within this sample are 2 million to 2.5 million clones, with 90% to 95% of them counted one time only. 0.3% to 0.4% of the sample lies in the top ten.

The donors were healthy, HIV-negative adults with no recently reported acute infections or vaccinations. Every donor was a Caucasian adult living in Nashville, Tennessee, USA. CD4+ T cells were enriched by magnetic negative selection; naive cells were then positively selected on CD45RA, and the negative fraction formed the memory subset. After blood collection by leukapheresis, PBMCs were isolated using Ficoll-Histopaque density gradient centrifugation and then cryopreserved in the vapor phase of liquid nitrogen. Analytical flow cytometry was used to check the purity and quantity of every magnetically sorted T cell population. Genomic DNA was isolated from each sorted fraction and quantified by UV absorbance on a Nanodrop 2000c. The data derive from a study of shared clonotypes between healthy human individuals (dated by TCRdb to about 2020). Background on the whole study: A couple of women and three men aged 18 to 49 years were included in the cohort. Per donor, three plates each were used for CD4 naive and CD4 memory, two for CD8 naive, and one for CD8 memory. To increase sequencing depth and limit assay-specific biases, TCR repertoire library preparation and sequencing were carried out by different laboratories using diverse techniques. To estimate repertoire size and how much clonotypes are shared between individuals, the study performed deep sequencing of blood TCR repertoires from a few healthy adults. Per donor, leukapheresis produced somewhere between about 0.94 and 9 billion PBMCs. The investigation overall reported the following: The genetic and exposure-history diversity represented was limited by the small number of donors. When several donors were compared, the shared fraction of clonotypes was about 5.2% for naive CD4, more than 3% for naive CD8, 2.3% for memory CD4, and 0.4% for memory CD8. Estimated clonotype richness was generally larger for naive than for memory subsets. Even with the large sequencing depth, rarefaction of the sorted-subset datasets indicated that sequencing was incomplete. Pairwise subsampling led to the expectation that sequencing depth would affect the degree of clonotype sharing among donors. Compared with non-shared clonotypes, clonotypes shared by all four sorted-subset donors had higher generation probabilities. Sampling was limited to blood, and TCR repertoires in tissue likely differ from TCR repertoires in blood.

Taken from cysteine to phenylalanine, the CDR3 has 16 residues. Kept here is only the CDR3 DNA, which spans 48 bases and is read in frame from base 1. Here V drops 0 bases and J drops 0 bases, and the junction holds 4 bases not matched to any gene. Looking up the germline V gene (reference sequence) yields CDR1 MNHNY and CDR2 SVGAGI. This TCR derives from a man aged 18 to 35 in good health. Some clones in this sample may be carry-over from other donors' samples. The specimen sequenced was naive CD4+ T cells from PBMCs. The intended sense of this specimen's cell subset or site label: CD45RA+ positively selected. The chain joins TRBV6-6 to TRBJ2-7, and TRBD2 matches 8 of the central bases. The sequenced DNA is TGTGCCAGCAGTTACTCTCGGCGGGAGGACTCCTACGAGCAGTACTTC. Its amino acids are CASSYSRREDSYEQYF.